This T cell receptor (beta chain) was captured by sequencing in a study of a mutant IDH1 vaccine in newly diagnosed glioma. The overall study: Vaccinations, eight in total, occurred in weeks 1, 3, 5, 7, 11, 15, 19, 23. Radiotherapy, temozolomide, or both had been given previously, and both were given to most. Whole-study findings and limits: Vaccine-induced responses were seen in more than 90% of patients, spanning several MHC alleles. It seemed that pseudoprogression was not linked to changes in the top peripheral T cell clonotypes.

This CDR3 region has 13 residues. V was trimmed by 2 bases and J by 0 bases, leaving 4 bases between them. Germline V CDR1 and CDR2: MNHEY, SVGAGI. Sample time point: week 11, during vaccination. Topical imiquimod accompanied each vaccine dose, which consisted of 300 ug of mutant IDH1 20-mer peptide. As concerns this clone: The antigen is undetermined.

Data came from immunoSEQ multiplex PCR; TCRdb stores just in-frame clones and leaves some out. The sample has 110,000 or so clones; under 90% are singletons. The sequenced sample was PBMCs, obtained from a glioma patient whose treatment included an IDH1 peptide vaccine. V usage is TRBV6-5 and J usage is TRBJ2-5; D remains unclear. The clonotype originates from a woman between 45 and 65 years old with glioma. The CDR3 DNA reads as TGTGCCAGCAGTTACGGCTACCAAGAGACCCAGTACTTC. Translation gives CASSYGYQETQYF.